This entry lists 5 T cell receptor beta chains sequenced from one sample in a study of T cells in Graves' hyperthyroidism and ophthalmopathy. The TCR beta CDR3 regions underwent amplification using RNA transcripts as the source. Carried out on the TCR CDR3, a first-round RT-PCR used the HTBI primer set. TCRdb recomputed calls from the multiplex PCR reads with MiXCR, one row per CDR3 protein. The sample lists 300,000 to 500,000 distinct CDR3 sequences, 11% to 15% seen once, with approximately 27% in the top ten. The specimen sequenced was blood. These TCRs come from a man aged 45-65 years with Graves' ophthalmopathy.

This chain uses TRBV7-9 with TRBJ1-1; possible D gene TRBD1, 6 bases. From germline, CDR1 is SEHNR and CDR2 FQNEAQ (reference sequence). V was pared by 5 bases and J by 12 bases, with 25 bases between. The length of the CDR3 is 15 residues. Here the CDR3 reads CASSQNETGLGLSFF. CDR3 coding DNA: TGTGCCAGCAGCCAGAACGAAACAGGGCTTGGTTTGTCTTTCTTT.

This clonotype was detected ten times or more. This sequence joins TRBV11-2 and TRBJ1-1, with D hard to call. The germline V gene encodes CDR1 SGHAT and CDR2 FQNNGV. This CDR3 is built from 14 residues. V gave up 5 bases and J gave up 11 bases, with 21 bases separating them. The CDR3 reads CASSPQPTTGSAFF. CDR3 coding DNA: TGTGCCAGCAGCCCTCAACCCACGACCGGATCGGCTTTCTTT.

In this sample, this clonotype turned up many times. V gene TRBV20-1 combines with J gene TRBJ2-1; 13 bases fit TRBD2. Looked up from germline, CDR1 is DFQATT and CDR2 is SNEGSKA (reference sequence). After removal of 4 bases from V and 8 bases from J, the junction contained 8 bases not matched to a gene. There are 15 residues in the CDR3. In DNA form, the CDR3 reads TGCAGTGCTACACCGGGACTAGCGGGATTAGATGAGCAGTTCTTC. This sequence encodes CSATPGLAGLDEQFF.

On this clonotype itself: A much larger clone lies one base from this, so it may be a read error. The CDR3 does not end in the conserved phenylalanine or tryptophan, so this is likely a read error. The rearrangement uses TRBV28 and TRBJ2-7, with D perhaps matching TRBD1 (6 bases). Between the trimmed V and J ends, which lost 6 bases and 4 bases, there was a span of 19 bases. This CDR3 is 15 amino acids long. CDR1 is MDHEN, CDR2 SYDVKM, per germline. This CDR3 is CASSASGARGYEQYS. For the CDR3, the DNA is TGTGCCAGCAGCGCATCAGGGGCCCGGGGTTACGAGCAGTACTCC.

This clonotype appeared many times. The gene calls are TRBV30 and TRBJ2-5; D gene unclear. This CDR3 is 11 amino acids long. Germline values: CDR1 GTSNPN, CDR2 SVGIG (reference sequence). V lost 0 bases and J lost 7, with 6 bases in between. The CDR3 is CAWSVRRTQYF. DNA for the CDR3: TGTGCCTGGAGTGTACGTCGGACCCAGTACTTC. The whole variable domain, filled in from reference TRBV30 and TRBJ2-5, reads SQTIHQWPATLVQPVGSPLSLECTVEGTSNPNLYWYRQAAGRGLQLLFYSVGIGQISSEVPQNLSASRPQDRQFILSSKKLLLSDSGFYLCAWSVRRTQYFGPGTRLLVL.